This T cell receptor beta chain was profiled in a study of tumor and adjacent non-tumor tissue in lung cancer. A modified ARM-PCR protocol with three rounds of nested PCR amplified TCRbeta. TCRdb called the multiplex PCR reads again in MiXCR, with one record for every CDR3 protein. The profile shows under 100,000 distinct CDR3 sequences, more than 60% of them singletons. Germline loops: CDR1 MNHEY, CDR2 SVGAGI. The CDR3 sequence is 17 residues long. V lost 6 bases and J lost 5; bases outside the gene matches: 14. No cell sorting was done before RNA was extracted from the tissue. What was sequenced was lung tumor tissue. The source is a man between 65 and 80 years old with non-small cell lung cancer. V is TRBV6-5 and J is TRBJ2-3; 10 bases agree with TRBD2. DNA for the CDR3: TGTGCCAGCAGCCACCTACTAGCGGGGATAGGGGAAGATACGCAGTATTTT. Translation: CASSHLLAGIGEDTQYF.